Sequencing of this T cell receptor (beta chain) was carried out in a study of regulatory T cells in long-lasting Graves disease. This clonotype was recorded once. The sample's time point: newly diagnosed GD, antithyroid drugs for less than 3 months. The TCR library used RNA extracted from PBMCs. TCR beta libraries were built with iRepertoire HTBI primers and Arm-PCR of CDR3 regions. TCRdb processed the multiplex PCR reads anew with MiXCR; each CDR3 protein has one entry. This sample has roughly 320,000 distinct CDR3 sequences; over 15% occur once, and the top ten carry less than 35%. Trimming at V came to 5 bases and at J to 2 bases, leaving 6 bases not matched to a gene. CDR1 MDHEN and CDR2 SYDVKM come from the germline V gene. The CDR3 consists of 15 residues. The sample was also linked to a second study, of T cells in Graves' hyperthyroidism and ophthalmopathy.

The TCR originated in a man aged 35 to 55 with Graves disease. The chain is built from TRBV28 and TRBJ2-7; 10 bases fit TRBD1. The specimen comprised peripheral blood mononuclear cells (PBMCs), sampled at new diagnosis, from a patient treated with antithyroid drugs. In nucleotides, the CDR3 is TGTGCCAGCAGTGCCTCCGGGACAGGGGCCTACGAGCAGTACTTC. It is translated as CASSASGTGAYEQYF.